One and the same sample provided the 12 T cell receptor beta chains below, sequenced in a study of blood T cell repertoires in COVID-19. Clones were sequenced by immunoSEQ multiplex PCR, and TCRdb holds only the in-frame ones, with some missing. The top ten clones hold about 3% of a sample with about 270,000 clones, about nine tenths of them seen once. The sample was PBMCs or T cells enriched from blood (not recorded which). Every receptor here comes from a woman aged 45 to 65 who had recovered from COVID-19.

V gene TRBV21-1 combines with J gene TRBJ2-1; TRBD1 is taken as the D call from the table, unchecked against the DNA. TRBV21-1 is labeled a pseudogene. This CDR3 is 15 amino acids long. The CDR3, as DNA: TGTGCCAGCAGCCCTCGGACAGGGTTTTGGAATGAGCAGTTCTTC. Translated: CASSPRTGFWNEQFF.

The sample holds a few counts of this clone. The CDR3 protein is CASSLGLPPWNEQFF. In nucleotides, the CDR3 is TGTGCCAGCAGCTTAGGTCTACCGCCTTGGAATGAGCAGTTCTTC. V and J are TRBV7-2 and TRBJ2-1; D not certain. Between the trimmed V and J ends, which lost 1 base and 7 bases, there was a span of 14 bases. The CDR3 spans 15 residues. CDR1 and CDR2 from the germline V gene are SGHTA and FQGNSA.

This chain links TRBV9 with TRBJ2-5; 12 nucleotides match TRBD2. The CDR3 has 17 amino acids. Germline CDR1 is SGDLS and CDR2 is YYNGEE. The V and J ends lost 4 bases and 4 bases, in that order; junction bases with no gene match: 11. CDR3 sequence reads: CASSPGLTSGSSETQYF. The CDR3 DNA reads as TGTGCCAGCAGCCCGGGATTGACTAGCGGGAGTTCAGAGACCCAGTACTTC.

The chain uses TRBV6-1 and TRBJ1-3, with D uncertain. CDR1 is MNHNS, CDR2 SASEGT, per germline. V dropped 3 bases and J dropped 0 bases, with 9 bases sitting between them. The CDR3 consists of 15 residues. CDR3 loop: CASSEPRGSGNTIYF. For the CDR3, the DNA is TGTGCCAGCAGTGAGCCGCGAGGCTCTGGAAACACCATATATTTT.

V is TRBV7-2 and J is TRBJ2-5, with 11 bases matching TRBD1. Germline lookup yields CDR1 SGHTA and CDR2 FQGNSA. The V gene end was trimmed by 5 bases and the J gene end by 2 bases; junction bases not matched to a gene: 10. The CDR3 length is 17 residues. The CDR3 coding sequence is TGTGCCAGCAGCAAAAGCGGACAGGGGGCGCTTCAAGAGACCCAGTACTTC. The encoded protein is CASSKSGQGALQETQYF.

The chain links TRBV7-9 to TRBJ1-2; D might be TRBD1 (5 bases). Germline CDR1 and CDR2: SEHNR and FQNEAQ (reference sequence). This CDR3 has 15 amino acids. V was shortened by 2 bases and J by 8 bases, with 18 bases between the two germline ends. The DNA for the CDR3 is TGTGCCAGCAGCTTAAAAATCGACGGGGGAGGCGGCTACACCTTC. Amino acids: CASSLKIDGGGGYTF. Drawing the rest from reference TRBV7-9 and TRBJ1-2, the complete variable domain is DTGVSQNPRHKITKRGQNVTFRCDPISEHNRLYWYRQTLGQGPEFLTYFQNEAQLEKSRLLSDRFSAERPKGSFSTLEIQRTEQGDSAMYLCASSLKIDGGGGYTFGSGTRLTVV.

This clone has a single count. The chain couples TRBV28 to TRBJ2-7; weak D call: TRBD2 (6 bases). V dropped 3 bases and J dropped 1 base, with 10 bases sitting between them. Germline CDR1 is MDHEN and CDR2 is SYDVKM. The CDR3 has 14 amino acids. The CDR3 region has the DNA TGTGCCAGCAGTTTGATAGCGGATTCCTACGAGCAGTACTTC. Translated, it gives CASSLIADSYEQYF.

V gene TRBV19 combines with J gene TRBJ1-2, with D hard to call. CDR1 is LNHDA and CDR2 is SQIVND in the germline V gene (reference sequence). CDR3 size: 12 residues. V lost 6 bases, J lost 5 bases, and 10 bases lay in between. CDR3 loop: CASSMRRYGYTF. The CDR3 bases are TGTGCCAGTAGCATGCGGCGGTATGGCTACACCTTC.

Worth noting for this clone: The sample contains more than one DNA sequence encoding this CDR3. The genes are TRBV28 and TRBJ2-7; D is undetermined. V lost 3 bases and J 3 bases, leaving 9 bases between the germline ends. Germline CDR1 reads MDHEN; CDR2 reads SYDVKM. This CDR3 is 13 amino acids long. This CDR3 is CASSLGTGYEQYF. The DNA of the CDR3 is TGTGCCAGCAGTTTGGGCACTGGCTACGAGCAGTACTTC. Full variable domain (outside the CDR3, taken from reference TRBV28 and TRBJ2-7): DVKVTQSSRYLVKRTGEKVFLECVQDMDHENMFWYRQDPGLGLRLIYFSYDVKMKEKGDIPEGYSVSREKKERFSLILESASTNQTSMYLCASSLGTGYEQYFGPGTRLTVT.

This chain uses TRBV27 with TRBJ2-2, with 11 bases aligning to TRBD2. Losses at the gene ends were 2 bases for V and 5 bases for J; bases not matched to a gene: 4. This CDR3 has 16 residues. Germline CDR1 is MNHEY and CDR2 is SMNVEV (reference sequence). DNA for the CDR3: TGTGCCAGCAGTTTAGGTAGCGGGAGGGTGACCGGGGAGCTGTTTTTT. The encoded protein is CASSLGSGRVTGELFF.

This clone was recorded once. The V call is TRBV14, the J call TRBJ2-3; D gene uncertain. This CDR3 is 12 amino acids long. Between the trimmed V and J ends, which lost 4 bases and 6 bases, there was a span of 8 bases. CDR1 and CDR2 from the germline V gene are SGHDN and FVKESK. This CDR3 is CASSPTRDTQYF. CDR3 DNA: TGTGCCAGCAGCCCTACCCGGGATACGCAGTATTTT.

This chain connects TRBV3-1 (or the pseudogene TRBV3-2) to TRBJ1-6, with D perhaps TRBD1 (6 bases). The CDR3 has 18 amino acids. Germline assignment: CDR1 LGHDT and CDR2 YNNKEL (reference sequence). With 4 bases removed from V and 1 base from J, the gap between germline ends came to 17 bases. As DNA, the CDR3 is TGTGCCAGCAGCCTAGACAGGAACCCAAGGTCCTATAATTCACCCCTCCACTTT. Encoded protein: CASSLDRNPRSYNSPLHF.